Shown below are 32 T cell receptor beta chains from a single sample sequenced in a study of cytomegalovirus exposure and HLA in healthy donors. The repertoire was sequenced with immunoSEQ multiplex PCR; TCRdb's copy has only in-frame clones and lacks some. The sample has 150,000 to 200,000 clones; roughly 82% are singletons. The sample taken for sequencing was PBMCs. These receptors all come from a woman younger than 35 in good health and CMV-seronegative.

This clone appeared a few times. V usage is TRBV15 and J usage is TRBJ1-2; D is perhaps TRBD1 (5 bases). The V and J ends lost 0 bases and 8 bases respectively, with 16 bases between them. Germline values: CDR1 LNHNV, CDR2 YYDKDF (reference sequence). The CDR3 is 15 amino acids. The CDR3 region has the DNA TGTGCCACCAGCAGAGATTTCCAGGGAACGGAAGGCTACACCTTC. Translation gives CATSRDFQGTEGYTF.

The CDR3 bases are TGTGCCAGTAGTCCTAGGCAGCCTATGAACACTGAAGCTTTCTTT. Protein: CASSPRQPMNTEAFF. The V call is TRBV19, the J call TRBJ1-1, with D unresolved. The CDR3 runs to 15 residues. Trimming took off 5 bases at V and 0 bases at J, with 13 bases between the two ends. Per germline, CDR1 LNHDA and CDR2 SQIVND (reference sequence).

The chain carries TRBV6-1 and TRBJ1-2; TRBD1 matches 11 bases. Germline values: CDR1 MNHNS, CDR2 SASEGT. This CDR3 region has 15 residues. The V segment lost 5 bases and the J segment 3 bases; nucleotides outside the gene matches: 5. Here the CDR3 reads CASSWTGGEDYGYTF. The DNA of the CDR3 is TGTGCCAGCAGTTGGACAGGGGGCGAGGACTATGGCTACACCTTC.

The chain employs TRBV7-6 and TRBJ2-1, with D maybe TRBD1 (6 bases). This CDR3 is built from 15 residues. The V end lost 2 bases, the J end lost 0 bases, and 8 bases lay between the germline ends. CDR1 and CDR2 (germline): SGHVS, FNYEAQ. The CDR3, as DNA: TGTGCCAGCAGCTTATGGGGGCCCTCCTACAATGAGCAGTTCTTC. Translated, it gives CASSLWGPSYNEQFF.

The rearrangement links TRBV4-1 to TRBJ1-1, with 8 bases fitting TRBD1. Germline CDR1 reads MGHRA; CDR2 reads YSYEKL. Unmatched junction bases numbered 6, after V lost 0 bases and J lost 0 bases. CDR3 length: 17 amino acids. The CDR3 protein is CASSQDETGALNTEAFF. CDR3 DNA sequence: TGCGCCAGCAGCCAAGACGAGACAGGGGCTCTGAACACTGAAGCTTTCTTT.

The chain has TRBV11-2 and TRBJ2-5, with D possibly TRBD1 on 7 matching bases. The CDR3 runs 13 residues. Germline loops: CDR1 SGHAT, CDR2 FQNNGV. The V and J ends lost 5 bases and 5 bases respectively, with 12 bases between them. The CDR3 loop is CASSQGGVETQYF. The CDR3 DNA follows: TGTGCCAGCAGCCAGGGGGGTGTGGAGACCCAGTACTTC. The entire variable domain, with the rest obtained from reference TRBV11-2 and TRBJ2-5, is as follows: EAGVAQSPRYKIIEKRQSVAFWCNPISGHATLYWYQQILGQGPKLLIQFQNNGVVDDSQLPKDRFSAERLKGVDSTLKIQPAKLEDSAVYLCASSQGGVETQYFGPGTRLLVL.

This clone was counted a few times. This chain uses TRBV11-2 with TRBJ2-3; 9 bases match TRBD2. CDR1 SGHAT and CDR2 FQNNGV come from the germline V gene. Losses at the gene ends were 8 bases for V and 2 bases for J; bases not matched to a gene: 11. The CDR3 spans 16 residues. CDR3 nucleotide sequence: TGTGCCAGCCATCGACTAGCGGACAAGCACACAGATACGCAGTATTTT. Amino acid sequence: CASHRLADKHTDTQYF.

The chain is built from TRBV6-1 and TRBJ2-7; D is possibly TRBD1 (5 bases). This CDR3 is built from 13 residues. Trimming pared 5 bases from V and 4 bases from J, leaving 12 bases between. CDR1 MNHNS and CDR2 SASEGT come from the germline V gene. The CDR3 spells CASSQTDYYEQYF. CDR3 in DNA: TGTGCCAGCAGTCAGACAGATTATTACGAGCAGTACTTC.

This chain connects TRBV30 to TRBJ2-3, with 9 nucleotides matching TRBD1. Germline V gene sequence: CDR1 GTSNPN, CDR2 SVGIG (reference sequence). The CDR3 loop spans 16 amino acids. V gave up 2 bases and J gave up 0 bases; unmatched junction bases: 6. CDR3 DNA sequence: TGTGCCTGGAGTTCCGGGACAGGGACTAGCACAGATACGCAGTATTTT. It encodes CAWSSGTGTSTDTQYF.

V is TRBV5-1 and J is TRBJ2-7; perhaps TRBD1 as D (6 bases). The V gene lost 5 bases and the J gene lost 0 bases, with 12 bases spanning the gap. CDR3 length: 14 amino acids. Germline V gene lookup returns CDR1 SGHRS and CDR2 YFSETQ. CDR3: CASSQGTRSYEQYF. For the CDR3, the DNA is TGCGCCAGCAGTCAAGGGACACGCTCCTACGAGCAGTACTTC. The full variable domain, its missing parts supplied by reference TRBV5-1 and TRBJ2-7, is KAGVTQTPRYLIKTRGQQVTLSCSPISGHRSVSWYQQTPGQGLQFLFEYFSETQRNKGNFPGRFSGRQFSNSRSEMNVSTLELGDSALYLCASSQGTRSYEQYFGPGTRLTVT.

As DNA, the CDR3 is TGCGCCAGCAGTGATAACAGGGGTACGAACACCGGGGAGCTGTTTTTT. Its protein is CASSDNRGTNTGELFF. The rearrangement uses TRBV10-1 and TRBJ2-2, with 7 bases that match TRBD1. Looked up from germline, CDR1 is WNHNN and CDR2 is SYGVQD (reference sequence). CDR3 length: 16 residues. V dropped 3 bases and J dropped 0; count of bases not matched to a gene: 4.

The chain combines TRBV18 with TRBJ2-1, with 11 nucleotides matching TRBD2. The germline CDR1 and CDR2 sequences are KGHSH and LQKENI. This CDR3 has 16 amino acids. V lost 5 bases, J lost 5 bases, and 8 bases stayed unmatched. CDR3 sequence: CASSTQIAGGDNEQFF. Written as DNA, the CDR3 is TGTGCCAGCTCAACGCAGATAGCGGGGGGGGACAATGAGCAGTTCTTC. Looking up the rest from reference TRBV18 and TRBJ2-1 gives the full variable domain: NAGVMQNPRHLVRRRGQEARLRCSPMKGHSHVYWYRQLPEEGLKFMVYLQKENIIDESGMPKERFSAEFPKEGPSILRIQQVVRGDSAAYFCASSTQIAGGDNEQFFGPGTRLTVL.

V usage is TRBV6-6 and J usage is TRBJ1-4; no firm D call. V lost 6 bases to trimming and J lost 0 bases, with 8 bases between them. Germline loops: CDR1 MNHNY, CDR2 SVGAGI (reference sequence). The CDR3 length is 14 residues. The chain's CDR3 is CASSPAATNEKLFF. The CDR3 DNA sequence: TGTGCCAGCAGCCCCGCAGCAACTAATGAAAAACTGTTTTTT.

This clone was picked up one time. The chain links TRBV29-1 to TRBJ1-2; a possible D gene is TRBD1 (6 bases). CDR1 SQVTM and CDR2 ANQGSEA come from the germline V gene. The CDR3 extends over 15 amino acids. The CDR3 nucleotides read TGCAGTATGTGGGCAGGGGACAATACTAACTATGGCTACACCTTC. It specifies CSMWAGDNTNYGYTF. The variable domain in full, completed from reference TRBV29-1 and TRBJ1-2, reads SAVISQKPSRDICQRGTSLTIQCQVDSQVTMMFWYRQQPGQSLTLIATANQGSEATYESGFVIDKFPISRPNLTFSTLTVSNMSPEDSSIYLCSMWAGDNTNYGYTFGSGTRLTVV.

The chain couples TRBV5-1 to TRBJ1-3; a possible D gene is TRBD1 (6 bases). CDR1 is SGHRS and CDR2 is YFSETQ in the germline V gene. The CDR3 contains 14 residues. V lost 4 bases and J 2 bases, leaving 10 bases between the germline ends. For the CDR3, the DNA is TGCGCCAGCAGCCCGGACAGTGCTGGAAACACCATATATTTT. Residues: CASSPDSAGNTIYF.

This clone appeared a few times. V is TRBV10-3 and J is TRBJ1-6, with 8 nucleotides matching TRBD1. Trimming at V came to 10 bases and at J to 7 bases, leaving 3 bases not matched to a gene. CDR1 is ENHRY, CDR2 SYGVKD, per germline. The CDR3 contains 12 residues. The CDR3 nucleotides are TGTGCCACCCGGACAGGGAATTCACCCCTCCACTTT. This translates into CATRTGNSPLHF.

The gene calls are TRBV6-1 and TRBJ2-7; D might be TRBD1 (5 bases). Trimming pared 9 bases from V and 4 bases from J, leaving 13 bases between. CDR3 length: 12 amino acids. Germline V lookup: CDR1 MNHNS, CDR2 SASEGT. The CDR3 spells CASTKGVYEQYF. The CDR3 bases are TGTGCCAGTACGAAAGGGGTTTACGAGCAGTACTTC.

The chain is built from TRBV5-1 and TRBJ2-5, with 11 nucleotides matching TRBD2. The junction had 7 bases not matched to a gene; V was cut back by 3 bases and J by 3 bases. The CDR3 loop spans 16 amino acids. Germline values: CDR1 SGHRS, CDR2 YFSETQ. This CDR3 reads CASSSTSGIEKETQYF. As DNA, the CDR3 is TGCGCCAGCAGCTCGACTAGCGGGATTGAGAAAGAGACCCAGTACTTC. Full variable domain (missing parts from reference TRBV5-1 and TRBJ2-5): KAGVTQTPRYLIKTRGQQVTLSCSPISGHRSVSWYQQTPGQGLQFLFEYFSETQRNKGNFPGRFSGRQFSNSRSEMNVSTLELGDSALYLCASSSTSGIEKETQYFGPGTRLLVL.

This sequence joins TRBV14 and TRBJ1-3; D is unresolved. V lost 0 bases and J 8 bases, leaving 11 bases between the germline ends. The length of the CDR3 is 14 residues. CDR1 SGHDN and CDR2 FVKESK come from the germline V gene. The CDR3, as DNA: TGTGCCAGCAGCCAAGAAGCCGGGGTGGACACCATATATTTT. Its protein is CASSQEAGVDTIYF. The full variable domain, its missing parts supplied by reference TRBV14 and TRBJ1-3, is EAGVTQFPSHSVIEKGQTVTLRCDPISGHDNLYWYRRVMGKEIKFLLHFVKESKQDESGMPNNRFLAERTGGTYSTLKVQPAELEDSGVYFCASSQEAGVDTIYFGEGSWLTVV.

This chain connects TRBV9 to TRBJ2-3, with 7 bases identical to TRBD2. Germline CDR1 is SGDLS and CDR2 is YYNGEE. The trim removed 3 bases at V and 3 bases at J, leaving 19 bases unmatched. CDR3 size: 19 residues. CDR3 nucleotides: TGTGCCAGCAGCGCCGCACACAAAGTCGGGGGGTGGAGGACAGATACGCAGTATTTT. This sequence encodes CASSAAHKVGGWRTDTQYF.

The chain carries TRBV5-1 and TRBJ2-3; no firm D call. Germline-derived CDR1 and CDR2 are SGHRS and YFSETQ. Trimming left V 0 bases short and J 5 bases short, with 7 bases between. The CDR3 sequence is 13 residues long. Written as DNA, the CDR3 is TGCGCCAGCAGCTTGGGAGTGGTAGATACGCAGTATTTT. It specifies CASSLGVVDTQYF.

The gene calls are TRBV15 and TRBJ2-1; 8 positions agree with TRBD1. Looked up from germline, CDR1 is LNHNV and CDR2 is YYDKDF (reference sequence). This CDR3 contains 19 residues. Trimming at V came to 4 bases and at J to 8 bases, leaving 22 bases not matched to a gene. The CDR3 is CATSTGRTGTGPHPHEQFF. In nucleotides, the CDR3 is TGTGCCACCAGCACCGGGCGCACCGGGACAGGTCCGCATCCCCATGAGCAGTTCTTC.

This sequence joins TRBV10-3 and TRBJ2-7; 7 nucleotides match TRBD2. Trimming took 2 bases from V and 7 from J; bases not matched to a gene: 11. Per the germline V gene, CDR1 is ENHRY and CDR2 is SYGVKD. The CDR3 consists of 15 residues. DNA for the CDR3: TGTGCCATCAGTGAGACGACTAGCAACCCAGGGGAGCAGTACTTC. Translated, it gives CAISETTSNPGEQYF.

This clone appeared a few times. The chain joins TRBV19 to TRBJ2-7; the match to TRBD1 covers 9 bases. After removal of 5 bases from V and 6 bases from J, the junction contained 8 bases not matched to a gene. Germline-derived CDR1 and CDR2 are LNHDA and SQIVND (reference sequence). This CDR3 has 14 residues. The CDR3 here is CASSVGTGMGEQYF. The CDR3 nucleotides read TGTGCCAGTAGTGTGGGGACAGGGATGGGCGAGCAGTACTTC.

The J gene is TRBJ1-1, the V gene TRBV27; TRBD1 agrees at 7 bases. Germline CDR1 and CDR2: MNHEY and SMNVEV (reference sequence). This CDR3 has 11 residues. V lost 6 bases and J lost 11; bases outside the gene matches: 6. The CDR3 DNA sequence: TGTGCCAGCAGCACGACAGGGTCGGCTTTCTTT. It specifies CASSTTGSAFF.

This sequence joins TRBV2 and TRBJ2-5, with D perhaps TRBD1 (6 bases). CDR3 length equals 14 residues. The germline V and J ends were trimmed by 4 bases and 7 bases, with 16 bases remaining between them. Germline V gene sequence: CDR1 SNHLY, CDR2 FYNNEI. CDR3 sequence: CASSVAGPRGTQYF. CDR3 in DNA: TGTGCCAGCAGTGTTGCCGGGCCCAGGGGGACCCAGTACTTC.

V is TRBV14 and J is TRBJ1-1; D gene uncertain. V was cut by 4 bases and J by 5 bases, with 5 bases left in between. The CDR3 sequence is 11 residues long. Germline V gene data show CDR1 as SGHDN and CDR2 as FVKESK. The chain's CDR3 is CASSPRTEAFF. CDR3 nucleotide sequence: TGTGCCAGCAGCCCGCGGACTGAAGCTTTCTTT.

V usage is TRBV10-3 and J usage is TRBJ1-3; no reliable D call. The CDR3 contains 20 residues. Trimming left V 0 bases short and J 4 bases short, with 25 bases between. Looked up from germline, CDR1 is ENHRY and CDR2 is SYGVKD. CDR3 loop: CAISESTLPLRRGLGNTIYF. CDR3 sequence (DNA): TGTGCCATCAGTGAGTCTACCCTTCCCCTCCGACGGGGTTTAGGAAACACCATATATTTT.

V gene TRBV7-2 combines with J gene TRBJ1-5; D is perhaps TRBD1 (5 bases). CDR1 is SGHTA, CDR2 FQGNSA, per germline. There are 14 residues in the CDR3. The germline V and J ends were trimmed by 3 bases and 4 bases, with 10 bases remaining between them. This CDR3 is CASSLGQPNQPQHF. The CDR3 region has the DNA TGTGCCAGCAGCTTGGGGCAGCCAAATCAGCCCCAGCATTTT.

The gene calls are TRBV11-3 and TRBJ2-1; TRBD2 matches 13 bases. The V and J ends lost 5 bases and 1 base, in that order; junction bases with no gene match: 11. The V gene's germline CDR1 is SGHNT and CDR2 YENEEA. CDR3 size: 19 residues. The DNA for the CDR3 is TGTGCCAGCAGCGGTACCGGACTAGCGGGAGAGTTTTCCTACAATGAGCAGTTCTTC. Protein sequence: CASSGTGLAGEFSYNEQFF.

The chain uses TRBV5-1 and TRBJ2-3; D not certain. Between the trimmed V and J ends, which lost 0 bases and 2 bases, there was a span of 10 bases. CDR1 is SGHRS, CDR2 YFSETQ, per germline. CDR3 size: 15 residues. CDR3 DNA sequence: TGCGCCAGCAGCTTGGGCAGCGAACTCACAGATACGCAGTATTTT. Its protein is CASSLGSELTDTQYF.

This clone showed up just a few times. The gene calls are TRBV5-4 and TRBJ1-2; maybe TRBD1 (5 bases). The ends were cut back, 1 base at V and 10 bases at J, with 17 bases in the middle. This CDR3 spans 14 amino acids. Germline V gene sequence: CDR1 SGHNT, CDR2 YYREEE (reference sequence). CDR3: CASSLRTYPNDYTF. The CDR3 nucleotides read TGTGCCAGCAGCTTGAGGACATACCCGAATGACTACACCTTC.